The 11 T cell receptor beta chains below come from one sample, sequenced in a study of T cell changes during pregnancy in multiple sclerosis. Produced via immunoSEQ multiplex PCR; TCRdb's table is partial and in-frame only. In the table there are around 72,000 clones, 75% to 95% of which are singletons. Sequenced material: peripheral blood, taken in the third trimester of pregnancy. All receptors derive from a female donor in good health, enrolled as a control in a pregnancy study.

The chain recombines TRBV7-9 with TRBJ2-5, with D possibly TRBD2 on 5 matching bases. CDR1 is SEHNR, CDR2 FQNEAQ, per germline (reference sequence). Trimming removed 5 bases at V and 3 bases at J, with 13 bases between. CDR3 length: 14 residues. The CDR3 here is CASSPKGREETQYF. The CDR3 coding sequence is TGTGCCAGCAGCCCCAAAGGGCGGGAAGAGACCCAGTACTTC.

This rearrangement joins TRBV15 to TRBJ1-2; D not resolved. The CDR3 sequence is 14 residues long. CDR1 is LNHNV, CDR2 YYDKDF, per germline (reference sequence). With 3 bases removed from V and 9 bases from J, the gap between germline ends came to 17 bases. CDR3: CATSRVKAEDSYTF. The CDR3 nucleotides are TGTGCCACCAGCAGGGTTAAGGCAGAGGATAGCTACACCTTC.

V and J are TRBV6-4 and TRBJ2-1; 7 bases fit TRBD2. The CDR3 is 16 amino acids. CDR1 is MRHNA and CDR2 is SNTAGT in the germline V gene. Germline trimming cut 0 bases from V and 2 bases from J; bases unmatched to any gene: 4. CDR3 in DNA: TGTGCCAGCAGTGACTCTGGGGGGGGGACCTACAATGAGCAGTTCTTC. It translates to CASSDSGGGTYNEQFF.

This clone was seen once. The rearrangement joins TRBV4-3 to TRBJ2-7; 9 nucleotides agree with TRBD1. CDR1 LGHNA and CDR2 YSLEER come from the germline V gene. V lost 2 bases and J lost 4; bases outside the gene matches: 9. The CDR3 is 16 residues long. CDR3 nucleotide sequence: TGCGCCAGCAGCCAACAACTACCGGGACAGGGTTACGAGCAGTACTTC. Translated: CASSQQLPGQGYEQYF.

The chain couples TRBV5-5 to TRBJ2-2; 10 bases agree with TRBD1. The CDR3 loop spans 16 amino acids. V shed 5 bases, J shed 4 bases, and the junction held 8 bases outside the gene matches. The V gene's germline CDR1 is SGHKS and CDR2 YYEKEE (reference sequence). This chain's CDR3 is CASSMTGGAVTGELFF. The CDR3, as DNA: TGTGCCAGCAGTATGACAGGGGGCGCTGTCACCGGGGAGCTGTTTTTT.

The chain is built from TRBV5-1 and TRBJ2-2; D may be TRBD2 (5 bases). Germline V gene data show CDR1 as SGHRS and CDR2 as YFSETQ. Trimming shortened V by 5 bases and J by 4 bases, and 15 bases separated the two germline ends. CDR3 length equals 15 residues. CDR3 amino acids: CASRSDFLSTGELFF. The DNA for the CDR3 is TGCGCCAGCAGATCGGACTTTCTCTCCACCGGGGAGCTGTTTTTT.

The CDR3 loop reads CASSFRVGQGSSAFF. The CDR3, as DNA: TGTGCCAGCAGCTTCAGGGTGGGACAGGGGTCGTCGGCTTTCTTT. This rearrangement joins TRBV7-2 to TRBJ1-1; 10 nucleotides align to TRBD1. Germline-derived CDR1 and CDR2 are SGHTA and FQGNSA. Trimming took 3 bases from V and 11 from J; bases not matched to a gene: 12. CDR3 length equals 15 residues.

The chain joins TRBV20-1 to TRBJ2-7; D remains unclear. Germline CDR1 reads DFQATT; CDR2 reads SNEGSKA (reference sequence). This CDR3 is built from 11 residues. The ends were cut back, 6 bases at V and 3 bases at J, with 9 bases in the middle. The CDR3 bases are TGCAGTGCAGCTCTAGGCTACGAGCAGTACTTC. Translated, it gives CSAALGYEQYF.

V and J are TRBV18 and TRBJ1-2; 7 positions agree with TRBD1. V lost 4 bases, J lost 5 bases, and 7 bases stayed unmatched. Per germline, CDR1 KGHSH and CDR2 LQKENI. This CDR3 spans 14 amino acids. In DNA, the CDR3 is TGTGCCAGCTCACGTACAGGGGAGAGATATGGCTACACCTTC. Its protein product is CASSRTGERYGYTF.

This chain's CDR3 is CASRDRNYGYTF. The CDR3 DNA reads as TGTGCCAGTAGAGACAGGAACTATGGCTACACCTTC. The rearrangement joins TRBV19 to TRBJ1-2, with D tentatively TRBD1 (6 bases). Germline CDR1 LNHDA, CDR2 SQIVND (reference sequence). V was clipped by 6 bases and J by 2 bases, with 7 bases between them. This CDR3 has 12 amino acids. The entire variable domain, with the rest obtained from reference TRBV19 and TRBJ1-2, is as follows: DGGITQSPKYLFRKEGQNVTLSCEQNLNHDAMYWYRQDPGQGLRLIYYSQIVNDFQKGDIAEGYSVSREKKESFPLTVTSAQKNPTAFYLCASRDRNYGYTFGSGTRLTVV.

This clone showed up just a few times. This chain links TRBV6-1 with TRBJ1-6; 8 bases line up with TRBD1. Germline values: CDR1 MNHNS, CDR2 SASEGT. Trimming took 7 bases from V and 9 from J; bases not matched to a gene: 8. The CDR3 sequence is 14 residues long. The CDR3 nucleotides read TGTGCCAGCATAAGGGGGACAGGCATTTCACCCCTCCACTTT. Protein product: CASIRGTGISPLHF.